The rows below give T cell receptor beta chains drawn from one sample of a study of CD8+CD57+ T cells in acquired aplastic anemia. TCRdb used MiXCR to reprocess the reads, holding one entry per CDR3 protein. The sample yields around 430,000 distinct CDR3 sequences, around 32% seen once. The source material was sorted CD4+, CD8+, or CD8+CD57+ T cells (not recorded which) from PBMCs. The source of these receptors is a human donor with aplastic anemia. Each CDR3 is given with its conserved first and last residue. The D gene is left open where the match is weak. Where a row states a size, it is once, few, many or the class of an expanded clone; other rows omit it.

V gene	clone size	D gene	J gene	CDR3 DNA	CDR3 protein
TRBV19	many	.	TRBJ1-5	TGTGCCAGTAGTATAAGGAAGCAGCCCCAGCATTTT	CASSIRKQPQHF
TRBV5-1	.	TRBD1	TRBJ1-5	TGCGCCAGCAGCGAAGCCGGGACAGGTCAAAATCAGCCCCAGCATTTT	CASSEAGTGQNQPQHF
TRBV4-1	many	.	TRBJ2-7	TGCGCCAGCAGCCAAGACAGGGTGAGCTCCTACGAGCAGTACTTC	CASSQDRVSSYEQYF
TRBV27	.	.	TRBJ1-6	TGTGCCAGCAGTTCTCCGGCTTATAATTCACCCCTCCACTTT	CASSSPAYNSPLHF
TRBV5-1	few	TRBD1	TRBJ2-7	TGCGCCAGCAGCCTACAGGGGTCATTACGACTTAGGGAGCAGTACTTC	CASSLQGSLRLREQYF
TRBV5-1	.	.	TRBJ1-3	TGCGCCAGCAGCAAGGCGCCGAGCTCTGGAAACACCATATATTTT	CASSKAPSSGNTIYF
TRBV20-1	.	TRBD2	TRBJ2-2	TGCAGTGCTAGCTATTGGCGGGGGAACGCCGGGGAGCTGTTTTTT	CSASYWRGNAGELFF
TRBV29-1	many	.	TRBJ2-1	TGCAGCATAACCCGGACTCTGAGCTCCTACAATGAGCAGTTCTTC	CSITRTLSSYNEQFF
TRBV29-1	few	TRBD1	TRBJ1-1	TGTGCCTGGACACAGGGGATGACTGAAGCTTTCTTT	CAWTQGMTEAFF
TRBV6-6	.	.	TRBJ1-1	TGTGCCAGCAGTGAAGGAGCAGTGAACACTGAAGCTTTCTTT	CASSEGAVNTEAFF
TRBV7-9	many	.	TRBJ2-5	TGTGCCAGCAGCTTAGCGGGAGACGAGACCCAGTACTTC	CASSLAGDETQYF
TRBV19	many	.	TRBJ2-7	TGTGCCAGTAGTATAAGGGATAAATCGGCAGACTACGAGCAGTACTTC	CASSIRDKSADYEQYF